The 12 T cell receptor beta chains below come from one sample, sequenced in a study of shared T cell receptors in the human thymus. Clones were read by immunoSEQ multiplex PCR, and TCRdb kept only the in-frame ones, dropping some. The table shows fewer than 700,000 clones, with roughly 90% occurring only once. The sample also formed part of further work on human thymus T cells.

Sequencing was done on a sample of thymocytes. These receptors all stem from a boy less than two years old with a congenital heart defect.

The rearrangement uses TRBV27 and TRBJ2-4; D perhaps matches TRBD1 (5 bases). Trimming took off 5 bases at V and 2 bases at J, with 25 bases between the two ends. The CDR3 is 19 amino acids. Germline CDR1 reads MNHEY; CDR2 reads SMNVEV (reference sequence). CDR3 in amino acids: CASSQVWGYGPGSKNIQYF. The CDR3 nucleotides are TGTGCCAGCAGTCAAGTTTGGGGCTACGGACCAGGCTCCAAAAACATTCAGTACTTC.

V usage is TRBV11-2 and J usage is TRBJ1-4; 7 bases are shared with TRBD1. Germline CDR1 SGHAT, CDR2 FQNNGV. This CDR3 has 18 amino acids. V shed 5 bases, J shed 8 bases, and the junction held 20 bases outside the gene matches. The CDR3 DNA reads TGTGCCAGCAGCCCAACTGCCGGGACAGACAAAAACCGGGAAAAACTGTTTTTT. Translating gives CASSPTAGTDKNREKLFF.

The rearrangement joins TRBV5-4 to TRBJ2-5; 16 bases match TRBD2. Germline-derived CDR1 and CDR2 are SGHNT and YYREEE (reference sequence). The CDR3 length is 17 residues. Germline trimming cut 4 bases from V and 5 bases from J; bases unmatched to any gene: 8. The CDR3 protein is CASSAGLAGGPGETQYF. The CDR3 nucleotides read TGTGCCAGCAGCGCGGGACTAGCGGGAGGGCCGGGGGAGACCCAGTACTTC.

This clone was counted only a few times. The gene calls are TRBV28 and TRBJ1-1, with 7 nucleotides matching TRBD1. Trimming cost V 8 bases and J 0 bases; bases outside gene matches: 6. The CDR3 has 14 amino acids. CDR1 and CDR2 from the germline V gene are MDHEN and SYDVKM. CDR3 DNA sequence: TGTGCCAGCTTAGGGACAGCTTTGAACACTGAAGCTTTCTTT. The encoded protein is CASLGTALNTEAFF.

V usage is TRBV18 and J usage is TRBJ1-2; 7 nucleotides agree with TRBD1. J was trimmed by 2 bases and V by 5 bases; bases with no gene match: 17. Germline CDR1 and CDR2: KGHSH and LQKENI. CDR3 size: 18 residues. CDR3 sequence reads: CASSTVGFRRDRNYGYTF. CDR3 coding DNA: TGTGCCAGCTCAACCGTGGGTTTTCGTAGGGACAGAAACTATGGCTACACCTTC.

The chain has TRBV7-8 and TRBJ1-1, with TRBD1 matching 8 bases. Germline trimming cut 5 bases from V and 3 bases from J; bases unmatched to any gene: 14. The CDR3 has 17 residues. Germline V gene data show CDR1 as SGHVS and CDR2 as FQNEAQ. The DNA of the CDR3 is TGTGCCAGCAGCCCCAACAGGGGGGGAGTTATGGACACTGAAGCTTTCTTT. It is translated as CASSPNRGGVMDTEAFF.

The table lists this clone with a count of one. This chain connects TRBV5-6 to TRBJ1-2; 7 positions agree with TRBD1. CDR3 length: 14 residues. After removal of 4 bases from V and 4 bases from J, the junction contained 7 bases not matched to a gene. Germline assignment: CDR1 SGHDT and CDR2 YYEEEE. In DNA, the CDR3 is TGTGCCAGCAGCCCAAGACAGGGACCCTATGGCTACACCTTC. It specifies CASSPRQGPYGYTF.

DNA of the CDR3: TGTGCCAGCAGGCGGACAGATAGCAATCAGCCCCAGCATTTT. This encodes CASRRTDSNQPQHF. The chain recombines TRBV27 with TRBJ1-5, with D possibly matching TRBD1 (6 bases). Germline-derived CDR1 and CDR2 are MNHEY and SMNVEV (reference sequence). V shed 6 bases and J shed 0 bases, with 9 bases lying between them. The CDR3 contains 14 residues.

As DNA, the CDR3 is TGTGCCAGCAGTTGGGGACACTCCCCACGGGAGCAGTACTTC. Amino acids: CASSWGHSPREQYF. This sequence joins TRBV5-6 and TRBJ2-7; D might be TRBD1 (6 bases). CDR1 is SGHDT, CDR2 YYEEEE, per germline. With 5 bases removed from V and 7 bases from J, the gap between germline ends came to 19 bases. CDR3 length: 14 residues. Supplemented by reference TRBV5-6 and TRBJ2-7, the full variable domain reads DAGVTQSPTHLIKTRGQQVTLRCSPKSGHDTVSWYQQALGQGPQFIFQYYEEEERQRGNFPDRFSGHQFPNYSSELNVNALLLGDSALYLCASSWGHSPREQYFGPGTRLTVT.

The chain carries TRBV27 and TRBJ2-7, with TRBD1 as a possible D gene (5 bases). Germline-derived CDR1 and CDR2 are MNHEY and SMNVEV (reference sequence). The germline V and J ends were trimmed by 2 bases and 5 bases, with 13 bases remaining between them. This CDR3 has 14 residues. Here the CDR3 DNA reads TGTGCCAGCAGTTTAGGGGCAGGTTCCGACGAGCAGTACTTC. Its protein is CASSLGAGSDEQYF.

This chain links TRBV30 with TRBJ1-2; weak D call: TRBD1 (6 bases). Germline V CDR1 and CDR2: GTSNPN, SVGIG (reference sequence). The CDR3 extends over 14 amino acids. Trimming stripped 2 bases from V and 2 bases from J, with 12 bases between. The CDR3 reads CAWSPRGGNYGYTF. CDR3 nucleotide sequence: TGTGCCTGGAGTCCTAGGGGGGGGAACTATGGCTACACCTTC.

The chain employs TRBV6-1 and TRBJ2-1; D perhaps matches TRBD2 (5 bases). V dropped 2 bases and J dropped 7 bases, with 18 bases sitting between them. Germline assignment: CDR1 MNHNS and CDR2 SASEGT. The CDR3 runs to 16 residues. The DNA of the CDR3 is TGTGCCAGCAGTGAAAGAGCGGCTCTACGGCGGAATGAGCAGTTCTTC. It yields the protein CASSERAALRRNEQFF.